This TCR beta chain was captured in a study of T cells in Graves' hyperthyroidism and ophthalmopathy. Overall study results and limits: Model-based prediction identified ophthalmopathy a median roughly 5.9 months prior to its onset. A 13 V-J signature model discriminated ophthalmopathy versus stable hyperthyroidism. Most thyroid-expanded clonotypes above 0.001 were also found in blood.

This clonotype was observed a handful of times. The antigen remains undetermined. CDR3 length: 15 amino acids. V lost 2 bases and J 5 bases, leaving 13 bases between the germline ends. In the ophthalmopathy cohort, Clinical Activity Score was at least 3, NOSPECS grade at least 4, and duration under 3 months. RNA transcripts served as the template for amplifying TCR beta CDR3 regions. When the TCR CDR3 underwent first-round RT-PCR, the HTBI primer set was used. TCRdb re-derived calls from the multiplex PCR reads in MiXCR, one entry per CDR3 protein. The sample holds about half a million distinct CDR3 sequences, about 16% seen once.

The chain links TRBV12-3 or TRBV12-4 to TRBJ2-4; D gene unclear. Sample: blood. The source of this sequence is a woman in her twenties or thirties with Graves' ophthalmopathy. The CDR3, as DNA: TGTGCCAGCAGTTTATTCGGGTCGTTAGAAAACATTCAGTACTTC. Translated: CASSLFGSLENIQYF.